Below, 10 T cell receptor beta chains from the same sample are listed, as sequenced in a study of blood T cell repertoires in COVID-19. Assay: immunoSEQ multiplex PCR; the TCRdb copy retains only in-frame clones and omits some. The sample lists around 86,000 clones, around nine tenths occurring once. The source material was peripheral blood. The receptor source for this set is a woman older than 75 with acute or convalescent COVID-19.

The gene calls are TRBV30 and TRBJ2-2; maybe TRBD2 (6 bases). Looked up from germline, CDR1 is GTSNPN and CDR2 is SVGIG (reference sequence). This CDR3 comprises 19 residues. Deletions cut 4 bases from V and 4 bases from J, with 28 bases between. Here the CDR3 reads CAWTSGLTKGRITTGELFF. CDR3 sequence (DNA): TGTGCCTGGACCTCGGGACTCACAAAAGGGCGAATCACCACCGGGGAGCTGTTTTTT.

The chain is built from TRBV2 and TRBJ1-1; D remains ambiguous. Germline V gives CDR1 SNHLY, CDR2 FYNNEI. Trimming removed 0 bases from V and 11 bases from J, with 7 bases in between. CDR3 length: 11 residues. In DNA, the CDR3 is TGTGCCAGCAGTGAAGCCACAGAGGCTTTCTTT. The encoded protein is CASSEATEAFF.

The CDR3 reads CASSVASGKADTQYF. CDR3 DNA: TGTGCCAGCAGCGTAGCTAGCGGGAAAGCAGATACGCAGTATTTT. The genes are TRBV9 and TRBJ2-3, with 9 bases lining up with TRBD2. Per the germline V gene, CDR1 is SGDLS and CDR2 is YYNGEE. With 0 bases clipped from V and 4 bases from J, the junction kept 3 bases outside the gene matches. The CDR3 runs to 15 residues.

The chain joins TRBV21-1 to TRBJ1-1; TRBD1, the table's D call, lacks a check against the DNA. TRBV21-1 is noted as a pseudogene. The CDR3 loop spans 16 amino acids. The CDR3 protein is CASSKRSNRGSFEAFF. The CDR3 DNA follows: TGTGCCAGCAGCAAAAGGTCAAACAGGGGGAGTTTTGAAGCTTTCTTT.

The V call is TRBV10-3, the J call TRBJ2-3; D remains ambiguous. Trimming took 3 bases from V and 4 from J, leaving 8 bases between them. Germline V gene lookup returns CDR1 ENHRY and CDR2 SYGVKD. This CDR3 is 13 amino acids long. CDR3 protein: CAISESIPDTQYF. The CDR3 coding sequence is TGTGCCATCAGTGAAAGCATCCCAGATACGCAGTATTTT.

The chain links TRBV15 to TRBJ1-2; TRBD1 is a possible D gene (5 bases). Germline V gene lookup returns CDR1 LNHNV and CDR2 YYDKDF (reference sequence). The CDR3 loop spans 12 amino acids. V lost 1 base and J 8 bases, leaving 8 bases between the germline ends. CDR3 protein: CATSRAGDGYTF. The CDR3 coding sequence is TGTGCCACCAGCAGAGCGGGGGACGGCTACACCTTC.

CDR3 protein: CASSLAGGISYNEQFF. The CDR3 region has the DNA TGTGCCAGCAGCTTAGCGGGGGGGATTTCCTACAATGAGCAGTTCTTC. The genes are TRBV7-9 and TRBJ2-1, with TRBD2 identical over 7 bases. The CDR3 contains 16 residues. CDR1 SEHNR and CDR2 FQNEAQ come from the germline V gene (reference sequence). The V gene end was trimmed by 0 bases and the J gene end by 1 base; junction bases not matched to a gene: 3.

The J gene is TRBJ2-1, the V gene TRBV5-1, with TRBD2 identical over 11 bases. This CDR3 is 16 amino acids long. The trim removed 4 bases at V and 6 bases at J, leaving 9 bases unmatched. Germline lookup yields CDR1 SGHRS and CDR2 YFSETQ. CDR3 protein: CASSMIAGGLGNEQFF. The CDR3, as DNA: TGCGCCAGCAGCATGATAGCGGGAGGGTTGGGCAATGAGCAGTTCTTC.

This chain joins TRBV4-3 and TRBJ1-4, with D maybe TRBD1 (6 bases). The germline V and J ends were trimmed by 4 bases and 8 bases, with 20 bases remaining between them. CDR1 is LGHNA and CDR2 is YSLEER in the germline V gene. This CDR3 has 16 residues. The DNA for the CDR3 is TGCGCCAGCAGCCTCGGCGGGGGGGGGCTAGGAGAAAAACTGTTTTTT. Encoded protein: CASSLGGGGLGEKLFF.

V is TRBV5-1 and J is TRBJ2-2; no reliable D call. V lost 1 base, J lost 0 bases, and 7 bases lay in between. In germline, CDR1 is SGHRS, CDR2 YFSETQ. The CDR3 spans 15 residues. For the CDR3, the DNA is TGCGCCAGCAGCTTGTACAGAGCGAACACCGGGGAGCTGTTTTTT. Its translation is CASSLYRANTGELFF.